Described below is a single T cell receptor (beta chain) sequence and its context. Its antigen is still unknown. The treatment: roughly 11-day PBMC culture with coronavirus spike peptide pools or control peptides (ViraFEST assay). Cell culture was performed with about 2 million PBMCs per well in the presence of about 10 IU/ml IL-2 and around 9.7 ug/ml peptide pools. With the Oncomine TCR Beta short-read assay, DNA from cultured CD4+ T cells was sequenced. It was cultured CD4+ T cells from which genomic DNA was extracted. TCRdb redid the calling of the PCR reads with MiXCR, one entry per CDR3 protein. The data hold over 10,000 distinct CDR3 sequences, with roughly 59% observed a single time. This entry is derived from a study of vaccination and CD4 T cells after COVID-19. About the research overall: In culture, cells were exposed to overlapping spike peptides from SARS-CoV-2, HCoV-NL63, HCoV-OC43 and HCoV-229E.

The CDR3 is made up of 19 amino acids. Germline V gene data show CDR1 as GTSNPN and CDR2 as SVGIG (reference sequence). The V and J ends lost 4 bases and 3 bases, in that order; junction bases with no gene match: 24. Material: CD4+ T cells from blood, cultured in vitro. The clonotype was recovered from a human donor who had recovered from COVID-19. The chain uses TRBV30 and TRBJ2-7; 7 bases align to TRBD2. CDR3 DNA: TGTGCCTGGAACGGGGAAGTCGCGGGAGAGACCTCTGTCTACTACGAGCAGTACTTC. Its translation: CAWNGEVAGETSVYYEQYF.